These 12 T cell receptor beta chains were sequenced from one sample in a study of cytomegalovirus exposure and HLA in healthy donors (TCRdb year 2017). Library preparation employed the immunoSEQ multiplex PCR assay. For the multiplex PCR, a mixture combining 60 forward primers for TCR Vbeta segments and 13 reverse primers for TCR Jbeta segments was used. Here the immuneACCESS table is served through TCRdb, limited to in-frame sequences with V and J called. Missing clones are a known gap in these copies; in checked studies unresolved V genes cover under half, and the rest lacks a known reason. In this sample's table one finds approximately 45,000 clones. About 8% of the sample comes from the top ten. The sample comprised PBMCs. The source of these receptors is a male donor in good health and CMV-seronegative.

The V and J genes are TRBV28 and TRBJ1-2; D uncertain. V lost 2 bases and J 1 base, leaving 8 bases between the germline ends. In germline, CDR1 is MDHEN, CDR2 SYDVKM. This CDR3 spans 14 amino acids. The CDR3 sequence is CASSLRGDNYGYTF. In nucleotides, the CDR3 is TGTGCCAGCAGTTTACGAGGAGATAACTATGGCTACACCTTC.

The chain couples TRBV18 to TRBJ2-1; 13 bases align to TRBD2. CDR1 KGHSH and CDR2 LQKENI come from the germline V gene. The CDR3 is 16 amino acids. With 3 bases clipped from V and 5 bases from J, the junction kept 4 bases outside the gene matches. Here the CDR3 reads CASSPPGLAGDNEQFF. For the CDR3, the DNA is TGTGCCAGCTCACCCCCCGGACTAGCGGGAGACAATGAGCAGTTCTTC.

This rearrangement joins TRBV30 to TRBJ1-3; D is perhaps TRBD1 (5 bases). The CDR3 covers 17 residues. Germline V gene lookup returns CDR1 GTSNPN and CDR2 SVGIG (reference sequence). V was shortened by 0 bases and J by 0 bases, with 15 bases between the two germline ends. In DNA, the CDR3 is TGTGCCTGGAGTGTATCCGCCGGGGGAGCCTCTGGAAACACCATATATTTT. Translation: CAWSVSAGGASGNTIYF.

By frequency, this clone is medium-sized (0.01 to 0.1%). This chain joins TRBV5-6 and TRBJ1-1; tentative D call: TRBD1 (5 bases). Germline assignment: CDR1 SGHDT and CDR2 YYEEEE. There are 11 residues in the CDR3. Trimming removed 2 bases at V and 10 bases at J, with 9 bases between. The CDR3: CASSFGGTAFF. The CDR3 coding sequence is TGTGCCAGCAGCTTCGGGGGTACAGCTTTCTTT.

The chain uses TRBV6-1 and TRBJ2-1; the match to TRBD2 covers 7 bases. The CDR3 is 17 residues long. J gave up 7 bases and V 3 bases, and 15 bases lay outside the gene matches. The germline gives CDR1 MNHNS, CDR2 SASEGT. The CDR3 coding sequence is TGTGCCAGCAGTGAGGGGCTAGCGGTAACCCTTACGAATGAGCAGTTCTTC. This translates into CASSEGLAVTLTNEQFF.

This chain joins TRBV6-4 and TRBJ2-1; 11 positions agree with TRBD2. Looked up from germline, CDR1 is MRHNA and CDR2 is SNTAGT. J gave up 5 bases and V 5 bases, and 5 bases lay outside the gene matches. This CDR3 spans 15 amino acids. CDR3 DNA sequence: TGTGCCAGCAGTAACGGGACTAGCGGCCACAATGAGCAGTTCTTC. Translation: CASSNGTSGHNEQFF.

The V call is TRBV29-1, the J call TRBJ2-5; no firm D call. Germline lookup yields CDR1 SQVTM and CDR2 ANQGSEA. The CDR3 spans 13 residues. Trimming took off 6 bases at V and 4 bases at J, with 15 bases between the two ends. CDR3 DNA: TGCAGCGTCAAGAACAAAATTGGAGAGACCCAGTACTTC. Translating it yields CSVKNKIGETQYF.

The chain is built from TRBV14 and TRBJ1-2, with 8 bases fitting TRBD1. V was clipped by 0 bases and J by 6 bases; unmatched bases: 9. CDR1 and CDR2 from the germline V gene are SGHDN and FVKESK. The CDR3 contains 16 residues. CDR3 protein: CASSQERQGLINGYTF. The DNA of the CDR3 is TGTGCCAGCAGCCAAGAGAGACAGGGGTTAATCAATGGCTACACCTTC.

V usage is TRBV18 and J usage is TRBJ2-2; 10 bases fit TRBD2. This CDR3 has 17 amino acids. The trim removed 2 bases at V and 2 bases at J, leaving 5 bases unmatched. The germline V gene encodes CDR1 KGHSH and CDR2 LQKENI. CDR3 in DNA: TGTGCCAGCTCACCAGCGACTAGCGGGCTCAACACCGGGGAGCTGTTTTTT. Translation gives CASSPATSGLNTGELFF.

The rearrangement uses TRBV7-9 and TRBJ1-3; D not certain. CDR3 size: 13 residues. Germline V gives CDR1 SEHNR, CDR2 FQNEAQ (reference sequence). V lost 10 bases, J lost 0 bases, and 10 bases lay in between. This CDR3 reads CAISQYSGNTIYF. CDR3 in DNA: TGTGCCATCTCACAGTACTCTGGAAACACCATATATTTT.

The V call is TRBV5-1, the J call TRBJ1-4; 11 bases are a match to TRBD1. This CDR3 contains 15 residues. Looked up from germline, CDR1 is SGHRS and CDR2 is YFSETQ. V lost 6 bases and J lost 8; bases outside the gene matches: 9. The CDR3 reads CASNSGGTGGEKLFF. The CDR3 DNA reads TGCGCCAGCAACTCAGGCGGGACAGGGGGGGAAAAACTGTTTTTT.

The V gene is TRBV2, the J gene TRBJ1-3; 8 nucleotides align to TRBD1. This CDR3 has 14 residues. Trimming removed 6 bases from V and 1 base from J; junction bases left unmatched: 2. Per germline, CDR1 SNHLY and CDR2 FYNNEI. CDR3 DNA: TGTGCCAGCAGGCGACAGGGGTCTGGAAACACCATATATTTT. Translation: CASRRQGSGNTIYF.